These T cell receptor beta chains were read from a single sample in a study of regulatory T cells in long-lasting Graves disease. TCRdb ran MiXCR on the multiplex PCR reads and lists one entry per CDR3 protein. Among around 400,000 distinct CDR3 sequences listed, 15% to 17% were seen once. The sequencing here drew on peripheral blood mononuclear cells (PBMCs), taken at new diagnosis, from a patient treated with antithyroid drugs. The receptors stem from a female donor with Graves disease. The CDR3 runs from the conserved cysteine through the conserved F or W. D genes are given only for firm matches. Clone size is not always given. Where it is, it says once, few, many or a class for expanded clones.

j_call,d_call,clone_size,v_call,cdr3_nt,cdr3_aa
TRBJ2-5,TRBD2,many,TRBV11-2,TGTGCCAGCAGCCTAATCGGCGGGACTAGCGGTGTATGGGAGACCCAGTACTTC,CASSLIGGTSGVWETQYF
TRBJ1-6,TRBD1,many,TRBV27,TGTGCCAGCAGACGGACAGGGGATTATAATTCACCCCTCCACTTT,CASRRTGDYNSPLHF
TRBJ1-1,.,few,TRBV10-3,TGTGCCATCAGTGTACAGGCGAACACTGAAGCTTTCTTT,CAISVQANTEAFF
TRBJ2-7,.,many,TRBV10-3,TGTGCCATCAGTGATGTGTCGACACGGTCTAACGAGCAGTACTTC,CAISDVSTRSNEQYF
TRBJ2-7,TRBD1,many,TRBV27,TGTGCCAGCAGTTCGACCCCTGGACAGGGCAACTACGAGCAGTACTTC,CASSSTPGQGNYEQYF
TRBJ2-5,.,many,TRBV7-2,TGTGCCAGCAGCTTGTCCTGGCAAGAGACCCAGTACTTC,CASSLSWQETQYF
TRBJ2-1,.,.,TRBV29-1,TGCAGCGTTGTTTGGGTTCTCAATGAGCAGTTCTTC,CSVVWVLNEQFF
TRBJ1-2,.,few,TRBV6-2/TRBV6-3,TGTGCCAGCTCGCGGGATTTCCAGTTCGGCTACACCTTC,CASSRDFQFGYTF
TRBJ1-2,TRBD1,many,TRBV28,TGTGCCAGCAGTTACCCACGCCAGGGGGCAAACTATGGCTACACCTTC,CASSYPRQGANYGYTF
TRBJ2-7,.,many,TRBV20-1,TGCAGTGCTAGAAGAGCGGAAACCTACGAGCAGTACTTC,CSARRAETYEQYF
TRBJ2-1,.,many,TRBV3-1,TGTGCCAGCAGCCAACGGGGGCCAATAACCCTCTACAATGAGCAGTTCTTC,CASSQRGPITLYNEQFF
TRBJ1-2,TRBD1,.,TRBV4-1,TGCGCCAGCAGCCGGTCCGGGACAGGGTCGTCCTATGGCTACACCTTC,CASSRSGTGSSYGYTF